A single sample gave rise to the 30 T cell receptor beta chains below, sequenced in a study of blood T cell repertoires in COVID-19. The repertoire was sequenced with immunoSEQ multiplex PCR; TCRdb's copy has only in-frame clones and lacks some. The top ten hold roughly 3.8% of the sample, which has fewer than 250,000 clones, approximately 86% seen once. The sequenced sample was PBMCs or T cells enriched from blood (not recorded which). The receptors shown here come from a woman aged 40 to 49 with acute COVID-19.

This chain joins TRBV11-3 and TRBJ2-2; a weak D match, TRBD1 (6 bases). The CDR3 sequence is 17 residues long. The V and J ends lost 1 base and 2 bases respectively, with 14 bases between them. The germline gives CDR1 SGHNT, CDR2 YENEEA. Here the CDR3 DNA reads TGTGCCAGCAGCTTAGGGGCGGACAGCGTTAACACCGGGGAGCTGTTTTTT. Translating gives CASSLGADSVNTGELFF.

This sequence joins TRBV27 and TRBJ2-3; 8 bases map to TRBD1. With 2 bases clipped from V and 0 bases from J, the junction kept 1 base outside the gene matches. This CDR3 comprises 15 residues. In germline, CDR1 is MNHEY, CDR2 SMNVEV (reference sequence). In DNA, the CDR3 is TGTGCCAGCAGTTTACAGGGGGCGAGCACAGATACGCAGTATTTT. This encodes CASSLQGASTDTQYF.

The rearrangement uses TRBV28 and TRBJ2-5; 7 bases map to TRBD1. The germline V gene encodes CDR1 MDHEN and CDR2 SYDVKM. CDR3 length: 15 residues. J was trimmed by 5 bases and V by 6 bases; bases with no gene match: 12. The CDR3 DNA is TGTGCCAGCAGATCGGACGCCAGCAGGGGGGAGACCCAGTACTTC. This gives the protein CASRSDASRGETQYF.

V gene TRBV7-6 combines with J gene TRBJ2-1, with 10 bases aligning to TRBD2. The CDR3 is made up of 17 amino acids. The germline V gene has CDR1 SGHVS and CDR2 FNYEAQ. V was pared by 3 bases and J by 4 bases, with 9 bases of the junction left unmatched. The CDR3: CASSFSSSGRLYNEQFF. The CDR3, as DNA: TGTGCCAGCAGCTTTTCGTCTAGCGGGAGATTATACAATGAGCAGTTCTTC.

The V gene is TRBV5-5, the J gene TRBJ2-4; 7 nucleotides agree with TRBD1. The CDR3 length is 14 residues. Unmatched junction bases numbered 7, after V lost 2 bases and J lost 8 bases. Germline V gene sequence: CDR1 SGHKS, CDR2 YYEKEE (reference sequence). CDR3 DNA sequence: TGTGCCAGCAGCTTATACAGGGGCGGAGACATTCAGTACTTC. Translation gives CASSLYRGGDIQYF. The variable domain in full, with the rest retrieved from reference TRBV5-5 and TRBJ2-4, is DAGVTQSPTHLIKTRGQQVTLRCSPISGHKSVSWYQQVLGQGPQFIFQYYEKEERGRGNFPDRFSARQFPNYSSELNVNALLLGDSALYLCASSLYRGGDIQYFGAGTRLSVL.

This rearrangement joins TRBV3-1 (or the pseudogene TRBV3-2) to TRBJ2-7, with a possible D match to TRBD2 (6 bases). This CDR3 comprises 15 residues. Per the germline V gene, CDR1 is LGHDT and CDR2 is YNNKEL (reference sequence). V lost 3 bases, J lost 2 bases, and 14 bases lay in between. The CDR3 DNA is TGTGCCAGCAGCCAGAGTCGGGGCGGGACCTACGAGCAGTACTTC. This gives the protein CASSQSRGGTYEQYF.

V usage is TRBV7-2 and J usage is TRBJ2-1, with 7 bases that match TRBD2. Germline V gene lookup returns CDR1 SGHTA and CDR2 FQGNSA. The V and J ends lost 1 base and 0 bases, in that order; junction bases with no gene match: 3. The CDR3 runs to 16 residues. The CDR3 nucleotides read TGTGCCAGCAGCTTAGTAGGCGGGAGCTCCTACAATGAGCAGTTCTTC. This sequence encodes CASSLVGGSSYNEQFF.

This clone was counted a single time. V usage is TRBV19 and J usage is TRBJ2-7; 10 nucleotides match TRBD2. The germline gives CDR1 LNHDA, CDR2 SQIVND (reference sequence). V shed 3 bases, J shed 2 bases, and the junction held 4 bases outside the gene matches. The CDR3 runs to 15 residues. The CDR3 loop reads CASSMLGLAAYEQYF. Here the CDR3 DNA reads TGTGCCAGTAGTATGCTAGGACTAGCGGCCTACGAGCAGTACTTC.

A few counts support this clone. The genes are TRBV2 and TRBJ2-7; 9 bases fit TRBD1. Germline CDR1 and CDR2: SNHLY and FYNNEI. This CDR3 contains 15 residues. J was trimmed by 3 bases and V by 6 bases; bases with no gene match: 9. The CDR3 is CASRPGQGRNYEQYF. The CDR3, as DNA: TGTGCCAGCAGACCCGGACAGGGGAGGAACTACGAGCAGTACTTC.

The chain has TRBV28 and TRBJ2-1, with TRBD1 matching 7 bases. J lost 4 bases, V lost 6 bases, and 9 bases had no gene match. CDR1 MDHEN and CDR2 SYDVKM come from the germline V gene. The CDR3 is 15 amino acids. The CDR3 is CASRPGTEMYNEQFF. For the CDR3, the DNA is TGTGCCAGCAGACCCGGGACAGAAATGTACAATGAGCAGTTCTTC.

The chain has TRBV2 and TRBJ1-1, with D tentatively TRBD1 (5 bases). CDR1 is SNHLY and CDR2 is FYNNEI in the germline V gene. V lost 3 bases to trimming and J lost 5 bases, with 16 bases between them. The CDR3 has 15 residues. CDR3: CASSDIQGFRTEAFF. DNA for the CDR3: TGTGCCAGCAGTGACATCCAGGGTTTCAGGACTGAAGCTTTCTTT. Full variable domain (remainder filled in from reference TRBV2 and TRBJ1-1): EPEVTQTPSHQVTQMGQEVILRCVPISNHLYFYWYRQILGQKVEFLVSFYNNEISEKSEIFDDQFSVERPDGSNFTLKIRSTKLEDSAMYFCASSDIQGFRTEAFFGQGTRLTVV.

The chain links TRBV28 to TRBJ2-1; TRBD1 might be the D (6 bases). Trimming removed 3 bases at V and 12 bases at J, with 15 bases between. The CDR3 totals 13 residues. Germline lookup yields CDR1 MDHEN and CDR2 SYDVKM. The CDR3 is CASSFLEGGGQFF. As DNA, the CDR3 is TGTGCCAGCAGTTTTCTGGAAGGGGGTGGGCAGTTCTTC.

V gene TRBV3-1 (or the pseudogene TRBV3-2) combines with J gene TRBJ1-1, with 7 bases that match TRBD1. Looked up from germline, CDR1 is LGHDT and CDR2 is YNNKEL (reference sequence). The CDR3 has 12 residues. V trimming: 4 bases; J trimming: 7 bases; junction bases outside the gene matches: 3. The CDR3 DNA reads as TGTGCCAGCAGCCTTAGACAGGGTGAAGCTTTCTTT. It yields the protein CASSLRQGEAFF.

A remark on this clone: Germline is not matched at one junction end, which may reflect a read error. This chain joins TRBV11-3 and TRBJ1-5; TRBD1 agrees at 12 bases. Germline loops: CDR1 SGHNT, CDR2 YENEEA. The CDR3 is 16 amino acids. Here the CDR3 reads CASSPLGTGGNQPQHF. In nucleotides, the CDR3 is TGTGCCAGCAGTCCTTTGGGGACAGGGGGCAACCAGCCCCAGCATTTT.

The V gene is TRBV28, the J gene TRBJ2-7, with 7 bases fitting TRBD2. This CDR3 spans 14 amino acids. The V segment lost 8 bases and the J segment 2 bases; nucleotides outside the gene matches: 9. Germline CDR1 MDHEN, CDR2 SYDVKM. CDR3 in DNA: TGTGCCAGCGGGGCTAGCGGACAAACCTACGAGCAGTACTTC. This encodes CASGASGQTYEQYF. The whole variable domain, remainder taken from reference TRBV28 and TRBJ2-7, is DVKVTQSSRYLVKRTGEKVFLECVQDMDHENMFWYRQDPGLGLRLIYFSYDVKMKEKGDIPEGYSVSREKKERFSLILESASTNQTSMYLCASGASGQTYEQYFGPGTRLTVT.

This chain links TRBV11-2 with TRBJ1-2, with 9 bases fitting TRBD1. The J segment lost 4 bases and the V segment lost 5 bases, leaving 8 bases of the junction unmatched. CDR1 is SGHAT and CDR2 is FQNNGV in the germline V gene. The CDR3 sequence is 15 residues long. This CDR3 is CASSRQGGRSYGYTF. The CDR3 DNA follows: TGTGCCAGCAGCCGACAGGGGGGTCGGAGCTATGGCTACACCTTC.

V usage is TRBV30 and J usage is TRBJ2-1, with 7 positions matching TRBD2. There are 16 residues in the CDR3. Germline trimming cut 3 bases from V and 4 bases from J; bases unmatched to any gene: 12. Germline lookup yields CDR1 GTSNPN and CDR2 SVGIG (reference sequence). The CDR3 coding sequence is TGTGCCTGGAGAACCCGCCCCCCTAGCGGTTACAATGAGCAGTTCTTC. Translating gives CAWRTRPPSGYNEQFF.

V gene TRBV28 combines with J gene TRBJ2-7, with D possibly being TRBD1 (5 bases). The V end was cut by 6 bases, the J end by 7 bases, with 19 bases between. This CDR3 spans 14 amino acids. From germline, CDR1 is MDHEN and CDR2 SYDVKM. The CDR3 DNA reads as TGTGCCAGCAGCCCCCGCCAGGGCCTCTGGGAGCAGTACTTC. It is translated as CASSPRQGLWEQYF.

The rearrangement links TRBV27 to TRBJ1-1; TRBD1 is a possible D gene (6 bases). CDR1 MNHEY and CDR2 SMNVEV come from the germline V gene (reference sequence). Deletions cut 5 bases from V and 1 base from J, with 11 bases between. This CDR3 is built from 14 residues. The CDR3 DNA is TGTGCCAGCAGTATACAGGGTTGGAACACTGAAGCTTTCTTT. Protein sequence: CASSIQGWNTEAFF.

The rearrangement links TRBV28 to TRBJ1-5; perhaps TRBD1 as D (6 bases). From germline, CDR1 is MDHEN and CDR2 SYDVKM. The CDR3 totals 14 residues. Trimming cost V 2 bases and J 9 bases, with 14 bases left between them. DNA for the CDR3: TGTGCCAGCAGTTTAGGACAGTCCTTTCGGCCCCAGCATTTT. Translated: CASSLGQSFRPQHF.

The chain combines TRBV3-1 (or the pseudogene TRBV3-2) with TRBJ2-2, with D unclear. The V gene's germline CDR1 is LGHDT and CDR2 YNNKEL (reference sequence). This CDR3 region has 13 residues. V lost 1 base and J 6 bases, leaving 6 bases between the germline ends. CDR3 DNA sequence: TGTGCCAGCAGCCAAGGTCTCGCCGGGGAGCTGTTTTTT. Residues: CASSQGLAGELFF.

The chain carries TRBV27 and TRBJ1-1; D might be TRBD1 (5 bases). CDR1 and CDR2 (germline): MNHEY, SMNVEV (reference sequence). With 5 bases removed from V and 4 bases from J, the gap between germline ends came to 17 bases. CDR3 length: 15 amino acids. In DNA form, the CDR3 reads TGTGCCAGCAGTCCCCGACCGACGGGGGGCACTGAAGCTTTCTTT. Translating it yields CASSPRPTGGTEAFF.

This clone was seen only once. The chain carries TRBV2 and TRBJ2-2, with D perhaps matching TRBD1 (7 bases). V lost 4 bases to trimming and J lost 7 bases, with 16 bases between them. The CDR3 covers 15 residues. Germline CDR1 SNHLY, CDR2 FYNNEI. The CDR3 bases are TGTGCCAGCAGTGTGATGGAGGGGGCCGTCGGGGAGCTGTTTTTT. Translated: CASSVMEGAVGELFF. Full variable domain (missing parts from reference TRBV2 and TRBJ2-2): EPEVTQTPSHQVTQMGQEVILRCVPISNHLYFYWYRQILGQKVEFLVSFYNNEISEKSEIFDDQFSVERPDGSNFTLKIRSTKLEDSAMYFCASSVMEGAVGELFFGEGSRLTVL.

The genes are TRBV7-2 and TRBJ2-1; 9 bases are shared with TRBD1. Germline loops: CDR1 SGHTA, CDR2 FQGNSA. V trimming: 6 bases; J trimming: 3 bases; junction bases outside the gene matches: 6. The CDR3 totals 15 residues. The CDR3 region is CASSPGTGNYNEQFF. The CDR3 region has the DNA TGTGCCAGCAGTCCCGGGACAGGGAACTACAATGAGCAGTTCTTC. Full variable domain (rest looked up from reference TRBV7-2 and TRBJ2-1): GAGVSQSPSNKVTEKGKDVELRCDPISGHTALYWYRQSLGQGLEFLIYFQGNSAPDKSGLPSDRFSAERTGGSVSTLTIQRTQQEDSAVYLCASSPGTGNYNEQFFGPGTRLTVL.

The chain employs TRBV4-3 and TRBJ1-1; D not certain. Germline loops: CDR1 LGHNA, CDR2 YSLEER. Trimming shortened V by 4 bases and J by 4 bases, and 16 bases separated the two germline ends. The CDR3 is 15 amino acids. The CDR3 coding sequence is TGCGCCAGCAGCCCCGGGCGGGTGGACGGCACTGAAGCTTTCTTT. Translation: CASSPGRVDGTEAFF.

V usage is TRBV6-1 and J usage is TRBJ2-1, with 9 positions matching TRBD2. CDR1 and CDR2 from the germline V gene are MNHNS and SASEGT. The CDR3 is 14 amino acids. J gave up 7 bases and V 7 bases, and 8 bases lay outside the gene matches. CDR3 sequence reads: CASIQTSGGNEQFF. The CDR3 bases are TGTGCCAGCATCCAGACTAGCGGAGGGAATGAGCAGTTCTTC.

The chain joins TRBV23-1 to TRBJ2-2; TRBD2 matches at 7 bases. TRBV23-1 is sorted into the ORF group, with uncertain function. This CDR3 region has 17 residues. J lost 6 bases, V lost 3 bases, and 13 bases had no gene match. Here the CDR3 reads CASSHPPPGGSAGELFF. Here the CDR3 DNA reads TGCGCCAGCAGTCACCCCCCCCCGGGAGGTTCGGCCGGGGAGCTGTTTTTT.

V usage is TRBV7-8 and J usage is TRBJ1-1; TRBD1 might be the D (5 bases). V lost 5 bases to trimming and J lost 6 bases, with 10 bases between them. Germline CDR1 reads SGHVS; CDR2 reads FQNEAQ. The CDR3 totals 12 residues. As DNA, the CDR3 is TGTGCCAGCAGCCCGGGGGTCCCTGAAGCTTTCTTT. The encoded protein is CASSPGVPEAFF. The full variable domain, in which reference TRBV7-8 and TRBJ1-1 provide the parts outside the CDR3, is GAGVSQSPRYKVAKRGQDVALRCDPISGHVSLFWYQQALGQGPEFLTYFQNEAQLDKSGLPSDRFFAERPEGSVSTLKIQRTQQEDSAVYLCASSPGVPEAFFGQGTRLTVV.

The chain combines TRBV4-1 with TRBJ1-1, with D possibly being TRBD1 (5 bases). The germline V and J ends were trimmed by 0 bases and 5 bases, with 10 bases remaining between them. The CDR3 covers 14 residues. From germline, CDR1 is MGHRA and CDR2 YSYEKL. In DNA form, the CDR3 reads TGCGCCAGCAGCCAAGAGGAAAGGGGTACTGAAGCTTTCTTT. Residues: CASSQEERGTEAFF.

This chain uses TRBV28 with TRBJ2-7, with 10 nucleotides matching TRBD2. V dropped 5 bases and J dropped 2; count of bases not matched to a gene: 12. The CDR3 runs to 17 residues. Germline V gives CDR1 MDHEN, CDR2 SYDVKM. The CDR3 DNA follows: TGTGCCAGCAGTCCCTCCGTCACTAGCGGGACCCCCTACGAGCAGTACTTC. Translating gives CASSPSVTSGTPYEQYF.